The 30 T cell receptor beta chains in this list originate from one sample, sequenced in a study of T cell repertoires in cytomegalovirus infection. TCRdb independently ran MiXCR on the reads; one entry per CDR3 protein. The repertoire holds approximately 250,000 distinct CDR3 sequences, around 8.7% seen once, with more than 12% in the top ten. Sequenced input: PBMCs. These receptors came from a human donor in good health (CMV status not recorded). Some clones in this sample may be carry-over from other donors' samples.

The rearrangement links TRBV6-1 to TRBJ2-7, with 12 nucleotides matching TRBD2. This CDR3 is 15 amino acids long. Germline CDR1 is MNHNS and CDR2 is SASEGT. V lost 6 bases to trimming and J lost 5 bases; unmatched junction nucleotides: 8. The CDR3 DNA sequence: TGTGCCAGCAGGGGACGGACTAGCGGGATCCACGAGCAGTACTTC. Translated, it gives CASRGRTSGIHEQYF.

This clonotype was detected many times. The CDR3: CASATGRRVEEQYF. CDR3 coding DNA: TGTGCCAGCGCTACGGGCCGGAGGGTAGAAGAGCAGTACTTC. The V gene is TRBV7-2, the J gene TRBJ2-7, with D possibly TRBD2 on 6 matching bases. This CDR3 has 14 residues. Deletions cut 8 bases from V and 7 bases from J, with 21 bases between. CDR1 and CDR2 (germline): SGHTA, FQGNSA.

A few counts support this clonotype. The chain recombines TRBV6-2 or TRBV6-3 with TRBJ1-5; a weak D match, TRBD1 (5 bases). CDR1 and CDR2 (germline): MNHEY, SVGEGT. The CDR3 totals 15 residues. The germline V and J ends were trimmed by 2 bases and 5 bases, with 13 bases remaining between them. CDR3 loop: CASSYPGTDYQPQHF. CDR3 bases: TGTGCCAGCAGTTACCCTGGGACGGACTATCAGCCCCAGCATTTT.

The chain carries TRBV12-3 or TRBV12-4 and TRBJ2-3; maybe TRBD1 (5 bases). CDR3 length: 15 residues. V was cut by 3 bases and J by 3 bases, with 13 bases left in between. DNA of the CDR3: TGTGCCAGCAGTTTCCGCCCAGGGCGGACAGATACGCAGTATTTT. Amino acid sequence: CASSFRPGRTDTQYF.

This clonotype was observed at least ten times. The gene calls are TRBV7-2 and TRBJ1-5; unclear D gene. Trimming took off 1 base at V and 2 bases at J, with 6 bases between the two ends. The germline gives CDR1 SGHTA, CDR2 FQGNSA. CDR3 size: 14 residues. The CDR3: CASSLGSRNQPQHF. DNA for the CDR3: TGTGCCAGCAGCTTAGGCAGCCGCAATCAGCCCCAGCATTTT.

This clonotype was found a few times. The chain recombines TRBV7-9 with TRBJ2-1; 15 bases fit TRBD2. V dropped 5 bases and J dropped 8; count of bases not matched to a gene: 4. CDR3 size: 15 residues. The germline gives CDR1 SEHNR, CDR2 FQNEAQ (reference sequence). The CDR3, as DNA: TGTGCCAGCAGCCGGGGACTAGCGGGAGGACATGAGCAGTTCTTC. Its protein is CASSRGLAGGHEQFF.

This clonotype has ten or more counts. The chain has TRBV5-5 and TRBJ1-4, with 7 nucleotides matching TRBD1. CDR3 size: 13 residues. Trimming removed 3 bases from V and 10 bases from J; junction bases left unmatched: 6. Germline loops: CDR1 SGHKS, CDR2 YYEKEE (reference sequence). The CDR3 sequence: CASSYGTVGKLFF. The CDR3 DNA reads TGTGCCAGCAGCTACGGGACAGTTGGAAAACTGTTTTTT.

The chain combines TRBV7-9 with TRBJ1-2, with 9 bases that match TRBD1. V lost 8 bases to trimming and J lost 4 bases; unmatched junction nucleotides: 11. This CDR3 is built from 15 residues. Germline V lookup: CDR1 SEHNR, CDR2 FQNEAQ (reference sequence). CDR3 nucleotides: TGTGCCAGCTTTGCTTGGGGACAGGGAAGCTATGGCTACACCTTC. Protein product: CASFAWGQGSYGYTF.

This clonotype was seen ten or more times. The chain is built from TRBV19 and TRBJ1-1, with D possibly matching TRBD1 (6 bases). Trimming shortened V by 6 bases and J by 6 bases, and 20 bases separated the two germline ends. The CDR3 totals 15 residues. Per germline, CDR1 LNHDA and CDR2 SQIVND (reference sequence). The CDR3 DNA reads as TGTGCCAGTAGCACGTCGGGACACTCATCCGCTGAAGCTTTCTTT. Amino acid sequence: CASSTSGHSSAEAFF.

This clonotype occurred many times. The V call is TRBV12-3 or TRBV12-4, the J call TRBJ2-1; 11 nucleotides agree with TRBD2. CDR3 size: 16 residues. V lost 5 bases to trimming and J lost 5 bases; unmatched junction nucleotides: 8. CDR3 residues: CASSRITSGGHNEQFF. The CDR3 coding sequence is TGTGCCAGCAGTCGAATAACTAGCGGGGGCCACAATGAGCAGTTCTTC.

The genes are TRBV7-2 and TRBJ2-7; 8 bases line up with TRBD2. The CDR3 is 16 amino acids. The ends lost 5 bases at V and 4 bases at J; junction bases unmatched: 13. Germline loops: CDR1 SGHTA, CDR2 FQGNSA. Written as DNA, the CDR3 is TGTGCCAGCAGCCCTTCCCTTGGCGGGGGGTCTTACGAGCAGTACTTC. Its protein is CASSPSLGGGSYEQYF.

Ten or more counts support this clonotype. The chain's CDR3 is CASSLDVRVVNSPLHF. CDR3 nucleotide sequence: TGTGCCAGCAGCTTGGACGTCCGTGTCGTGAATTCACCCCTCCACTTT. V usage is TRBV7-2 and J usage is TRBJ1-6; D uncertain. Germline CDR1 reads SGHTA; CDR2 reads FQGNSA. The CDR3 contains 16 residues. Trimming shortened V by 3 bases and J by 7 bases, and 16 bases separated the two germline ends. The variable domain in full, completed from reference TRBV7-2 and TRBJ1-6, reads GAGVSQSPSNKVTEKGKDVELRCDPISGHTALYWYRQSLGQGLEFLIYFQGNSAPDKSGLPSDRFSAERTGGSVSTLTIQRTQQEDSAVYLCASSLDVRVVNSPLHFGNGTRLTVT.

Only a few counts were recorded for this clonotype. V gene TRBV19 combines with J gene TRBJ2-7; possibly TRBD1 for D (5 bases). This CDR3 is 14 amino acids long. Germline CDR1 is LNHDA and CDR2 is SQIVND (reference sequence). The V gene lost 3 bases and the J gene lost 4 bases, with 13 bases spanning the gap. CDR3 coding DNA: TGTGCCAGTAGTATCGCAGGGTTGGGTTACGAGCAGTACTTC. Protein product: CASSIAGLGYEQYF.

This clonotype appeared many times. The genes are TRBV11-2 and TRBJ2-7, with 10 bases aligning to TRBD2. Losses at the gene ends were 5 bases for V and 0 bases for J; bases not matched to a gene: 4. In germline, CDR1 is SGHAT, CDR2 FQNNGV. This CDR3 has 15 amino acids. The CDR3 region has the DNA TGTGCCAGCAGCACTAGCGGGACAAGCTCCTACGAGCAGTACTTC. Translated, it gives CASSTSGTSSYEQYF.

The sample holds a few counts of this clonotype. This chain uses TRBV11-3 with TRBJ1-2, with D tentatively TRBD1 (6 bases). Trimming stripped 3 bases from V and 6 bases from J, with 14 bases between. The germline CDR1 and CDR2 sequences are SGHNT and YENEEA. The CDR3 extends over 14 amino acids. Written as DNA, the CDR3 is TGTGCCAGCAGCTTCCGACAGGCCCCCGATGGCTACACCTTC. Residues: CASSFRQAPDGYTF.

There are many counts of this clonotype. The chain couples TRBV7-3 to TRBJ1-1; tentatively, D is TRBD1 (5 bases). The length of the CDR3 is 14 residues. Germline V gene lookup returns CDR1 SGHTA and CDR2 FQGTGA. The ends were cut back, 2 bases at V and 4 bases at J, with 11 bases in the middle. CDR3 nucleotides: TGTGCCAGCAGCTTACTCGGGGGGGGCACTGAAGCTTTCTTT. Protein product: CASSLLGGGTEAFF.

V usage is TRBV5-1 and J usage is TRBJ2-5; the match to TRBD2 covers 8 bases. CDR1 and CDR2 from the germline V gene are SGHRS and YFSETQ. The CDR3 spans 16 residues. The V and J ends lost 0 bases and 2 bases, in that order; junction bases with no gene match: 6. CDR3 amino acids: CASSLVGSGGQETQYF. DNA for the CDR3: TGCGCCAGCAGCTTGGTGGGCAGCGGGGGTCAAGAGACCCAGTACTTC.

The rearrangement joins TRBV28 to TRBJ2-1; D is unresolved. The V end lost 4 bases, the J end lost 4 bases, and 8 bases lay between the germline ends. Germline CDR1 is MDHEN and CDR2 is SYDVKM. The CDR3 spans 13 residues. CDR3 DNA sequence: TGTGCCAGCAGTTCCCCCAATTACAATGAGCAGTTCTTC. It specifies CASSSPNYNEQFF.

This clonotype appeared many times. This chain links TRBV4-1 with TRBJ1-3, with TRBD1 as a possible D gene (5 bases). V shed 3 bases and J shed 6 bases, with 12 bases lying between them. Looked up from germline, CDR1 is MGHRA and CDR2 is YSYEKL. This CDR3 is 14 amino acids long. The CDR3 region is CASSQEGTVNTIYF. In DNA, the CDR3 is TGCGCCAGCAGCCAGGAGGGGACGGTAAACACCATATATTTT.

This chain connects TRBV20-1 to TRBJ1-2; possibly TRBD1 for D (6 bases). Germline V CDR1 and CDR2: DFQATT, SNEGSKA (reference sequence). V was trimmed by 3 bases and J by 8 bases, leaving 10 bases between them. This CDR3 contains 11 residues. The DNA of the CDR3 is TGCAGTGCTAGTTTGGGGGCCGGCTACACCTTC. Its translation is CSASLGAGYTF.

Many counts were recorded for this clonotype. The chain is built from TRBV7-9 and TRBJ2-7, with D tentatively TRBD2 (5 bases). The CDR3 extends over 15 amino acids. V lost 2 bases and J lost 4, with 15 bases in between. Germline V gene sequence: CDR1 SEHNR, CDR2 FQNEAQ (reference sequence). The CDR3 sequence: CASSLPGIPGYEQYF. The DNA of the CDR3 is TGTGCCAGCAGCTTACCGGGAATTCCGGGGTACGAGCAGTACTTC.

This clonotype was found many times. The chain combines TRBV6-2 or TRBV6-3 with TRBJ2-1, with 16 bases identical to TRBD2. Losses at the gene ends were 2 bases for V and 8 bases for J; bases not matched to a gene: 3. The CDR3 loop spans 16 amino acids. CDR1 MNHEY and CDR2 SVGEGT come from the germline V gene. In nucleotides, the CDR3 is TGTGCCAGCAGTTACGGGACTAGCGGGGGGGCCCATGAGCAGTTCTTC. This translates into CASSYGTSGGAHEQFF.

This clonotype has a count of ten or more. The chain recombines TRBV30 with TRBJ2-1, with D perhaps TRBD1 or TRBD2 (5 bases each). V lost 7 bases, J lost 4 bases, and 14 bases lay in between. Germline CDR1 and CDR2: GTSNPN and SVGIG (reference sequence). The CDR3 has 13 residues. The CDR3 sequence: CASQGRGYNEQFF. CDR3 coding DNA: TGTGCCTCGCAGGGTCGAGGGTACAATGAGCAGTTCTTC.

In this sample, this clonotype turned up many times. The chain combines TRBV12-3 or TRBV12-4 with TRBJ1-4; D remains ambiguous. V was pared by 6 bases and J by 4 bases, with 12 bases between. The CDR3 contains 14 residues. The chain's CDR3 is CASRAGSINEKLFF. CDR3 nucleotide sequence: TGTGCCAGCAGGGCGGGCAGCATTAATGAAAAACTGTTTTTT.

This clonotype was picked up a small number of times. The CDR3 bases are TGCAGTGCTAGAGGGGACGCCGGTGAAAAACTGTTTTTT. This translates into CSARGDAGEKLFF. The chain carries TRBV20-1 and TRBJ1-4, with D possibly TRBD1 on 5 matching bases. The CDR3 contains 13 residues. Germline CDR1 and CDR2: DFQATT and SNEGSKA (reference sequence). Trimming cost V 1 base and J 7 bases, with 10 bases left between them.

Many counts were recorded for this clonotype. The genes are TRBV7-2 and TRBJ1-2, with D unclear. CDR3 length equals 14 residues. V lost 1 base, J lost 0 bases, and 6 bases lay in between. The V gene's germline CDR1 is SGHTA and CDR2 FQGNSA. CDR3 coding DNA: TGTGCCAGCAGCTTAGAGAGAGCTAACTATGGCTACACCTTC. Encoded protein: CASSLERANYGYTF.

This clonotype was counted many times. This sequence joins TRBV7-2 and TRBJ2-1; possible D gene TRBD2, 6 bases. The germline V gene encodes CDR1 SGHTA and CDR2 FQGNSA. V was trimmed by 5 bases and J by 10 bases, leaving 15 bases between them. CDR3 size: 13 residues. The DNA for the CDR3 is TGTGCCAGCAGCCCAGCGGCTGGGGGGGAGCAGTTCTTC. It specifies CASSPAAGGEQFF.

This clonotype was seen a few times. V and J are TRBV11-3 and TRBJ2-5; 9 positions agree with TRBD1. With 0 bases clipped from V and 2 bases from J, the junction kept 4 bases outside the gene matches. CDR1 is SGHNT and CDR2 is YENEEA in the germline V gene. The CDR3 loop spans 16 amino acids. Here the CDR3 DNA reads TGTGCCAGCAGCTTAGAACACAGGGGGCTACAAGAGACCCAGTACTTC. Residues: CASSLEHRGLQETQYF.

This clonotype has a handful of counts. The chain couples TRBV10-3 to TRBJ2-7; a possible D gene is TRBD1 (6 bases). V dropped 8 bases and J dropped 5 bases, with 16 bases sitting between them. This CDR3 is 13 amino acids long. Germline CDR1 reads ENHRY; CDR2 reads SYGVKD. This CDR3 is CAIGTKEPNEQYF. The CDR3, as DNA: TGTGCCATCGGGACAAAGGAACCTAACGAGCAGTACTTC.

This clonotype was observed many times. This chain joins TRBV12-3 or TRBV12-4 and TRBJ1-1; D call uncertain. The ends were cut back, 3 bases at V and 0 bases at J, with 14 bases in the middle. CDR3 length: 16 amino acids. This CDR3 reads CASSFLAGPMNTEAFF. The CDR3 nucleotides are TGTGCCAGCAGTTTCCTCGCCGGTCCTATGAACACTGAAGCTTTCTTT.